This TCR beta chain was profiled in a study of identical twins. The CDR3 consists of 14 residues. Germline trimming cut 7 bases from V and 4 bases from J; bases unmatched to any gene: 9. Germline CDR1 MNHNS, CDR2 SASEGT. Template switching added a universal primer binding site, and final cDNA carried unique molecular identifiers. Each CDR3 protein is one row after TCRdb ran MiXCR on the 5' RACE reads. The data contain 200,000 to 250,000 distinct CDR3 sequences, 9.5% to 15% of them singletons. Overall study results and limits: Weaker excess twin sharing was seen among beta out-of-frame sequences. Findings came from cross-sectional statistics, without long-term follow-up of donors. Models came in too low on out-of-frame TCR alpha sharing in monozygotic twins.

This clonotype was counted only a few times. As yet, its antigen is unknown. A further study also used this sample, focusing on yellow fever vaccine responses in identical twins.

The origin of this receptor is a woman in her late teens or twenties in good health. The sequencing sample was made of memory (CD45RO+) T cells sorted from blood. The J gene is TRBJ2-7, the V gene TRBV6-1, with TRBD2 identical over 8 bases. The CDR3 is CASIPFGLAYEQYF. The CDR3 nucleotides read TGTGCCAGCATTCCTTTCGGACTAGCTTACGAGCAGTACTTC.